This TCR beta chain was recorded in a study of blood T cell repertoires in COVID-19 (TCRdb year 2020). Study-level background: Samples from collaborators originated in the United States, Italy and Spain and spanned both the acute and convalescent phases of COVID-19. The material from the prospective study consisted of cDNA or gDNA derived from T cells, B-cell-depleted T cells, or PBMCs. Subjects who had been exposed to COVID-19, were actively infected with it, or had recovered from it provided the deeply sampled blood TCRbeta repertoires that made up the dataset. The repertoires were released in a freely available public database intended as a resource for research on the immune response to SARS-CoV-2. Samples came from the ongoing ImmuneRACE study (first 160 participants) plus 1,254 subjects from 6 global collaborators. Nearly every sample came with metadata listing a de-identified subject ID, COVID-19 status, age in years and sex. Where available, HLA class I and class II types were taken from metadata supplied by the sample provider and were not determined by assay-based typing.

Collaborating institutions collected whole blood in K2EDTA tubes following their own protocols. For TCRbeta analysis, collaborators shipped samples in one of three forms: frozen whole blood, isolated PBMCs, or DNA extracted from either of those sample types. The immunoSEQ Assay, a bias-controlled multiplex PCR, was used to amplify TCRbeta CDR3 regions from genomic DNA. Concerning the study's data processing: Within the assay, amplification of reference gene primers was used to estimate how many nucleated cells each sample contained. To quantify the absolute abundance of each unique TCRbeta CDR3 rearrangement, sequence reads were collapsed and filtered. For each sample, productive Simpson clonality was calculated by taking the square root of Simpson's diversity index across productive rearrangements. In its TCRdb copy, this immuneACCESS table keeps in-frame sequences only and misses some clones. Where compared with another copy, unresolved V genes explain less than half of these, and the others have no known cause. That table furnishes V, J and clone size, whereas the DNA furnished D and trimming. The sample has under 250,000 clones on record, more than 65% of them singletons. Around 4.4% of the sample is held by the ten biggest clonotypes.

General conclusions and limits of the study: The amount of clinical and demographic metadata varied by source and participant and was provided uncurated.

Here V drops 5 bases and J drops 5 bases, and the junction holds 3 bases not matched to any gene. Taken from the germline V gene, the CDR1 and CDR2 loops are SGHTA and FQGNSA. The CDR3 runs 12 residues from the cysteine to the phenylalanine. Solely the CDR3 DNA is kept, with 36 bases framed from the first base. This clone was seen a few times. The target of this receptor is not known. There are no base qualities to consult, and no much larger clone falls within one base. The V and J genes are TRBV7-2 and TRBJ2-7; 7 nucleotides in the junction match TRBD1. Sequencing used peripheral blood. This TCR derives from a man between 50 and 59 years old with active or convalescent COVID-19. The CDR3 reads CASSGTGDEQYF. The nucleotide sequence is given as TGTGCCAGCAGCGGTACAGGGGACGAGCAGTACTTC.